The rows below give T cell receptor beta chains drawn from one sample of a study of shared clonotypes between healthy human individuals. Some clones are missing from TCRdb's copy, which holds only in-frame ones; the method was immunoSEQ multiplex PCR. The sample yields approximately 110,000 clones, roughly 66% seen once. Sequences were obtained from memory CD8+ T cells sorted from blood. These receptors were obtained from a woman in her thirties in good health. Each CDR3 is given with its conserved first and last residue. The D gene is left open where the match is weak. Expanded clones get a size class; other rows say once, few or many, or leave the size out.

abundance	v_gene	d_gene	j_gene	CDR3nt	CDR3aa
.	TRBV7-9	.	TRBJ2-5	TGTGCCAGCAGCTTAGTGCTAGCTGGGGAGACCCAGTACTTC	CASSLVLAGETQYF
.	TRBV28	.	TRBJ2-1	TGTGCCAGCAGTTTCAGAAACAGGTTGGCCTACAATGAGCAGTTCTTC	CASSFRNRLAYNEQFF
.	TRBV2	.	TRBJ1-4	TGTGCCAGCAGTCAGGGGTTTGGAACTAATGAAAAACTGTTTTTT	CASSQGFGTNEKLFF
few	TRBV19	.	TRBJ1-2	TGTGCCAGTACCTTGGAGGGTGATGGCTACACCTTC	CASTLEGDGYTF
many	TRBV6-5	TRBD2	TRBJ2-3	TGTGCCAGCAGTCTACTAGCGGGAGACACAGATACGCAGTATTTT	CASSLLAGDTDTQYF
.	TRBV28	TRBD2	TRBJ2-5	TGTGCCAGCAGACCGGGACTAGCGGGAGGGCCGTCGGGGGAGACCCAGTACTTC	CASRPGLAGGPSGETQYF
few	TRBV6-1	.	TRBJ1-4	TGTGCCAGCACTAGGGAGGCCAATGAAAAACTGTTTTTT	CASTREANEKLFF
.	TRBV5-1	TRBD2	TRBJ2-7	TGCGCCAGCAGCTTGGCCGGGACTAGCGTCTACGAGCAGTACTTC	CASSLAGTSVYEQYF
.	TRBV28	.	TRBJ1-5	TGTGCCAGCAGTTTAGGGTTTTTGAACTTGAGGGTCAATCAGCCCCAGCATTTT	CASSLGFLNLRVNQPQHF
.	TRBV29-1	TRBD1	TRBJ1-2	TGCAGCGGTGCCTCCGGACAGGGAAGAGGCTACACCTTC	CSGASGQGRGYTF
.	TRBV2	.	TRBJ1-1	TGTGCCAGCCCTCCCGGGTCATCATTGAACACTGAAGCTTTCTTT	CASPPGSSLNTEAFF
.	TRBV28	.	TRBJ1-5	TGTGCCAGCAGCCAAGGGACATCTAGCAATCAGCCCCAGCATTTT	CASSQGTSSNQPQHF
many	TRBV7-9	.	TRBJ2-3	TGTGCCAGCAGCTTAGAACTAGAGATCCCTACAGATACGCAGTATTTT	CASSLELEIPTDTQYF
.	TRBV6-6	TRBD2	TRBJ2-1	TGTGCCAGCAGTCCTACTAGCGGGTGGAACAATGAGCAGTTCTTC	CASSPTSGWNNEQFF
few	TRBV6-5	.	TRBJ2-1	TGTGCCAGCAGTTACGATACAGGGATTGGGCAGTTCTTC	CASSYDTGIGQFF
.	TRBV13	.	TRBJ1-1	TGTGCCAGCATGGAACACCCGAACACTGAAGCTTTCTTT	CASMEHPNTEAFF
.	TRBV2	.	TRBJ2-6	TGTGCCAGCAGTGTTGGGAGAGCCTCTCTCTCTGGGGCCAACGTCCTGACTTTC	CASSVGRASLSGANVLTF
many	TRBV5-5	.	TRBJ1-4	TGTGCCAGCAGCTTGTTCAACGCACCAACCAATGAAAAACTGTTTTTT	CASSLFNAPTNEKLFF
few	TRBV2	.	TRBJ2-5	TGTGCCAGCAGTGAATGGGAGACCCAGTACTTC	CASSEWETQYF
few	TRBV9	TRBD1	TRBJ2-6	TGTGCCAGCAGCACGATAGGGGGCGCAGGCTCTGGGGCCAACGTCCTGACTTTC	CASSTIGGAGSGANVLTF
.	TRBV28	TRBD2	TRBJ2-1	TGTGCCAGCAGTTTAACTGCGGGAGGGCCCTACAATGAGCAGTTCTTC	CASSLTAGGPYNEQFF
.	TRBV19	.	TRBJ1-1	TGTGCCAGTACCCCCATCGCAGGGGACCTGCGGACTGAAGCTTTCTTT	CASTPIAGDLRTEAFF
.	TRBV9	.	TRBJ2-5	TGTGCCAGCAGCGTAGCTACGAGAGCCCAAGAGACCCAGTACTTC	CASSVATRAQETQYF
few	TRBV30	.	TRBJ2-1	TGTGCCTGGTCCCAGCGCAAACACAATGAGCAGTTCTTC	CAWSQRKHNEQFF
.	TRBV28	.	TRBJ2-1	TGTGCCAGCACCATAGCCGGCGGGACTTCCTACAATGAGCAGTTCTTC	CASTIAGGTSYNEQFF
.	TRBV7-8	.	TRBJ2-1	TGTGCCAGCAGCCCCGGGGTCACCAGCTCCTACAATGAGCAGTTCTTC	CASSPGVTSSYNEQFF
once	TRBV2	.	TRBJ2-7	TGTGCCAGCAGTGAAGCGTGGCCAGGGACCTACGAGCAGTACTTC	CASSEAWPGTYEQYF
.	TRBV5-4	TRBD2	TRBJ2-7	TGTGCCAGCAGCTTACCCGGGACTAGCGGGTACGAGCAGTACTTC	CASSLPGTSGYEQYF
.	TRBV4-2	.	TRBJ2-2	TGTGCCAGCAGCCAAGATAATCAAGCCCGGAACACCGGGGAGCTGTTTTTT	CASSQDNQARNTGELFF
.	TRBV6-5	TRBD1	TRBJ1-1	TGTGCCAGCTGGACAGGGAGAGTACCTGAAGCTTTCTTT	CASWTGRVPEAFF
.	TRBV25-1	.	TRBJ2-7	TGTGCCAGCAGTGAAAATCACGAGCAGTACTTC	CASSENHEQYF
.	TRBV19	.	TRBJ2-4	TGTGCCAGTAGTCTCCGAAACATTCAGTACTTC	CASSLRNIQYF
.	TRBV18	.	TRBJ1-1	TGTGCCAGCTCACCGGGGTTGAACACTGAAGCTTTCTTT	CASSPGLNTEAFF
.	TRBV1	.	TRBJ2-1	TGCACCAGCAGCCCCCGCAATCCCCAGTTCTTC	CTSSPRNPQFF